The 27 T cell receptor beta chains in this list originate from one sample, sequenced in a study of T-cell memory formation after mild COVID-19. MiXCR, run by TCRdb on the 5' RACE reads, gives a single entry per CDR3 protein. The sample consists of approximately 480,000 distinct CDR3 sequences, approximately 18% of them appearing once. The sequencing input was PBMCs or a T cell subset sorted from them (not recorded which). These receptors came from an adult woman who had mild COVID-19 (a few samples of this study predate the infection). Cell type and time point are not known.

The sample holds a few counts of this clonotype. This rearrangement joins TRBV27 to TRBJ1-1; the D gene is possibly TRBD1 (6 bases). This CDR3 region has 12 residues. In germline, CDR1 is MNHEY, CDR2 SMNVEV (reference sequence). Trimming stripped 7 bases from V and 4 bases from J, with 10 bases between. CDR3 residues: CASTGGSTEAFF. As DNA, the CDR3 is TGTGCCAGCACGGGGGGCTCCACTGAAGCTTTCTTT.

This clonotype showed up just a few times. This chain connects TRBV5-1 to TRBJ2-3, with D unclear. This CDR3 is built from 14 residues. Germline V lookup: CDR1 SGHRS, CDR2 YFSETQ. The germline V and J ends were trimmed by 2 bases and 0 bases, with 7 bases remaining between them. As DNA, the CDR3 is TGCGCCAGCAGCTTCCGTCTTAGCACAGATACGCAGTATTTT. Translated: CASSFRLSTDTQYF.

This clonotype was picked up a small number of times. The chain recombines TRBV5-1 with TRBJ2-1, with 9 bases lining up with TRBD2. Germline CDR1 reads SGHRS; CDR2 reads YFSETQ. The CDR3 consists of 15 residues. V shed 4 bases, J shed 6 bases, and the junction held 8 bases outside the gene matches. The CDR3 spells CASSLSSGAPNEQFF. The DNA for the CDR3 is TGCGCCAGCAGCCTCTCTAGCGGGGCACCCAATGAGCAGTTCTTC.

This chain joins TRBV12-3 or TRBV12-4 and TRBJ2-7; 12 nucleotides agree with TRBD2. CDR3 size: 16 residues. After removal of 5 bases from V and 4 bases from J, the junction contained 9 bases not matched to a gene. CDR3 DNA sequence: TGTGCCAGCAGTGGGCCTAGCGGGGGGGCTGGTTACGAGCAGTACTTC. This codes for CASSGPSGGAGYEQYF.

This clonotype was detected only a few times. This chain's CDR3 is CASSLEPSGGADTQYF. DNA of the CDR3: TGTGCCAGCAGCTTAGAGCCTAGCGGGGGGGCCGATACGCAGTATTTT. The chain has TRBV7-6 and TRBJ2-3; the match to TRBD2 covers 12 bases. CDR1 is SGHVS and CDR2 is FNYEAQ in the germline V gene. V lost 1 base and J lost 6; bases outside the gene matches: 5. The CDR3 contains 16 residues.

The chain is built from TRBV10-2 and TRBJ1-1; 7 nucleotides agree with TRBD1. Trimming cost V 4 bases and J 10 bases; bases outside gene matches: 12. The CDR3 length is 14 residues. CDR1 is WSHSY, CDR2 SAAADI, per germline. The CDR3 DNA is TGCGCCAGCAGTGGGAGAGGGGGCGAGATTGTAGCTTTCTTT. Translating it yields CASSGRGGEIVAFF.

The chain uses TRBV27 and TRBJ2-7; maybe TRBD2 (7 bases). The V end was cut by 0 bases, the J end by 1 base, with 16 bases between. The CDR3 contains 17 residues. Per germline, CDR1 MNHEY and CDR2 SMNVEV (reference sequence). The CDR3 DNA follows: TGTGCCAGCAGTTTATCGGGGGGGGCGGGGTTATCCTACGAGCAGTACTTC. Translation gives CASSLSGGAGLSYEQYF.

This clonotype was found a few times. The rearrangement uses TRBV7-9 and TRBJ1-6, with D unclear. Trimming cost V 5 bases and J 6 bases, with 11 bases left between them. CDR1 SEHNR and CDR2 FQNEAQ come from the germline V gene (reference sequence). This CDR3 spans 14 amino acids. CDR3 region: CASSPGPRNSPLHF. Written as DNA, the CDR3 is TGTGCCAGCAGCCCCGGTCCTCGTAATTCACCCCTCCACTTT. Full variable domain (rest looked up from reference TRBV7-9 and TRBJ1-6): DTGVSQNPRHKITKRGQNVTFRCDPISEHNRLYWYRQTLGQGPEFLTYFQNEAQLEKSRLLSDRFSAERPKGSFSTLEIQRTEQGDSAMYLCASSPGPRNSPLHFGNGTRLTVT.

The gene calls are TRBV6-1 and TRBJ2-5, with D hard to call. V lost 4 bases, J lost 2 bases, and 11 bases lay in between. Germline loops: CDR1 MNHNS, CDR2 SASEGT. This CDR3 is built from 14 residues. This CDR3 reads CASSVLTPQETQYF. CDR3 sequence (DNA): TGTGCCAGCAGTGTACTAACCCCTCAAGAGACCCAGTACTTC.

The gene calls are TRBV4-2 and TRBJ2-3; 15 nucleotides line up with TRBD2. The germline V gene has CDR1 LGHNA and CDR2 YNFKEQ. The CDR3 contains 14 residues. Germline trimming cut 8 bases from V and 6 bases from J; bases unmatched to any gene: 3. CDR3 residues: CASGTSGRRDTQYF. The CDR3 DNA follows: TGTGCCAGCGGGACTAGCGGGAGGAGGGATACGCAGTATTTT.

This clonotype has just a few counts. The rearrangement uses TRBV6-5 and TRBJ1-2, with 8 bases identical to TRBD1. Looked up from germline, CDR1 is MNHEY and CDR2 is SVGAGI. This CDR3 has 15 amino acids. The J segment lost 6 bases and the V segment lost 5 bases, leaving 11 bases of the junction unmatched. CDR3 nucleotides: TGTGCCAGCAGTGAGACAGGGGAAAATTGGCATGGCTACACCTTC. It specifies CASSETGENWHGYTF.

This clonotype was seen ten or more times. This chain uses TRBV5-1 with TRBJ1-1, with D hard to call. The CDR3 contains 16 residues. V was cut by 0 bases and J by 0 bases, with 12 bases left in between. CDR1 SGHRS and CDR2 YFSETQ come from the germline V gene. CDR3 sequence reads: CASSLDGMRVNTEAFF. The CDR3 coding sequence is TGCGCCAGCAGCTTGGACGGTATGAGGGTGAACACTGAAGCTTTCTTT.

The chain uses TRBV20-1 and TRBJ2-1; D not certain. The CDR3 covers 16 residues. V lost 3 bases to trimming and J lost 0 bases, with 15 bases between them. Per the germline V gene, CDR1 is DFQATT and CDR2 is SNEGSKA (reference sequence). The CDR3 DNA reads TGCAGTGCTAGTCCCCTCCGACTTAGCTCCTACAATGAGCAGTTCTTC. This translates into CSASPLRLSSYNEQFF.

DNA for the CDR3: TGTGCCACCAGCTATACGGGGGGTTTCGACAATGAGCAGTTCTTC. As protein: CATSYTGGFDNEQFF. The genes are TRBV15 and TRBJ2-1, with 7 bases matching TRBD2. Germline V CDR1 and CDR2: LNHNV, YYDKDF (reference sequence). The V gene end was trimmed by 5 bases and the J gene end by 5 bases; junction bases not matched to a gene: 9. This CDR3 has 15 amino acids.

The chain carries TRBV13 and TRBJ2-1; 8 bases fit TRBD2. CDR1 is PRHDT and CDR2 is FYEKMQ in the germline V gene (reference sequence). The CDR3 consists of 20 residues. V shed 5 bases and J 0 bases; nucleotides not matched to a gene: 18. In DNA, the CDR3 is TGTGCCAGCAGCCCCCGATCGCGGGGGGTTGGGAGATTCTCCTACAATGAGCAGTTCTTC. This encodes CASSPRSRGVGRFSYNEQFF.

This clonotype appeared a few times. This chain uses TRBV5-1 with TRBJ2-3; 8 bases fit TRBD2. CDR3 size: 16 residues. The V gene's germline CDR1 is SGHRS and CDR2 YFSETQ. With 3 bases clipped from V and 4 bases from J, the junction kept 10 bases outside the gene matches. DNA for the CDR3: TGCGCCAGCAGCTCTTTTCCGGGACTAGAGTCAGATACGCAGTATTTT. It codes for CASSSFPGLESDTQYF.

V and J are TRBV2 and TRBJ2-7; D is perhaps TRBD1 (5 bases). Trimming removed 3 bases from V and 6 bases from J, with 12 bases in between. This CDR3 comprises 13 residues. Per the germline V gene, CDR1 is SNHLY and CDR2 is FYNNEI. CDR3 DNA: TGTGCCAGCAGTGATGGTCAGGGTGGCGAGCAGTACTTC. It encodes CASSDGQGGEQYF.

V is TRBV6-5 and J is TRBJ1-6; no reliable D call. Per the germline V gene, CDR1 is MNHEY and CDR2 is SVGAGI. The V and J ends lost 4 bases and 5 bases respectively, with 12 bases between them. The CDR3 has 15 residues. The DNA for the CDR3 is TGTGCCAGCAGTTTTGGATCGGGCAATAATTCACCCCTCCACTTT. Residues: CASSFGSGNNSPLHF.

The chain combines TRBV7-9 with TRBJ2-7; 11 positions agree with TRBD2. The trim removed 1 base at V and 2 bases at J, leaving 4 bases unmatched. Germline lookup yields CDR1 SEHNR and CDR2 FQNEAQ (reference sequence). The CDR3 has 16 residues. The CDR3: CASSLVSGRATYEQYF. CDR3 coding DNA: TGTGCCAGCAGCTTAGTTAGCGGGAGGGCGACCTACGAGCAGTACTTC.

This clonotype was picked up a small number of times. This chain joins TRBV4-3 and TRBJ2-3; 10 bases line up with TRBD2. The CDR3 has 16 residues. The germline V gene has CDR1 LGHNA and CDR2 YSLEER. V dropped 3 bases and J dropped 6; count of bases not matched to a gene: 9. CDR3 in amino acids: CASSHNSGRAADTQYF. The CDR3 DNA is TGCGCCAGCAGCCATAACAGCGGGAGGGCCGCTGATACGCAGTATTTT.

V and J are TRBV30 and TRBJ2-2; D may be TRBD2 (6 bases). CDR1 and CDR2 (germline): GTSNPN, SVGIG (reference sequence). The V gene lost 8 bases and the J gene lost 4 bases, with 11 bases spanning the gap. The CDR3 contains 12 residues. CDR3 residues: CALRGATGELFF. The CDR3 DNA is TGTGCCCTTCGCGGGGCCACCGGGGAGCTGTTTTTT.

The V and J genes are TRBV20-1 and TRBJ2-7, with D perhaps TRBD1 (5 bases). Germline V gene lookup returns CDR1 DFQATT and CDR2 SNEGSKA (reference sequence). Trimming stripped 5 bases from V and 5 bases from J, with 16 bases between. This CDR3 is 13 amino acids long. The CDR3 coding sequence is TGCAGTGCTTACGGCAGGGCCGGACACGAGCAGTACTTC. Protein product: CSAYGRAGHEQYF.

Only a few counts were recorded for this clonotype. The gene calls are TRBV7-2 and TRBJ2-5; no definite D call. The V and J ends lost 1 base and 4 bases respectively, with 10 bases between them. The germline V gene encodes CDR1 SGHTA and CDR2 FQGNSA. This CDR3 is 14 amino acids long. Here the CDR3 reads CASSLDPQRETQYF. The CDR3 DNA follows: TGTGCCAGCAGCTTAGATCCCCAGCGAGAGACCCAGTACTTC.

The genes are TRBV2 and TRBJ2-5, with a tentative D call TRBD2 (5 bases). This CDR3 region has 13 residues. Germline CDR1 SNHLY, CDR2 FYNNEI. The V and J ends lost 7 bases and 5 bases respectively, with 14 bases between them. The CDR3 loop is CASNIRGYETQYF. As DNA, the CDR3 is TGTGCCAGCAATATACGAGGGTACGAGACCCAGTACTTC.

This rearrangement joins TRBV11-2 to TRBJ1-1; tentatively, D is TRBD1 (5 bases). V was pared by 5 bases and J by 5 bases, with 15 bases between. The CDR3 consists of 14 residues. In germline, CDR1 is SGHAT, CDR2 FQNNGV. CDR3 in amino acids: CASSHPQGGTEAFF. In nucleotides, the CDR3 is TGTGCCAGCAGCCACCCCCAGGGTGGGACTGAAGCTTTCTTT. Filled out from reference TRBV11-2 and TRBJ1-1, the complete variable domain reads EAGVAQSPRYKIIEKRQSVAFWCNPISGHATLYWYQQILGQGPKLLIQFQNNGVVDDSQLPKDRFSAERLKGVDSTLKIQPAKLEDSAVYLCASSHPQGGTEAFFGQGTRLTVV.

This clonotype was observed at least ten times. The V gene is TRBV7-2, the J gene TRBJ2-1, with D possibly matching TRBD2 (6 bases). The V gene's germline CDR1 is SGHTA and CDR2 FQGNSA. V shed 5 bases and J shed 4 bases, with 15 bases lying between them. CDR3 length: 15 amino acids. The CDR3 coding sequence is TGTGCCAGCAGCCGGACGGGACTGGAATACAATGAGCAGTTCTTC. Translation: CASSRTGLEYNEQFF.

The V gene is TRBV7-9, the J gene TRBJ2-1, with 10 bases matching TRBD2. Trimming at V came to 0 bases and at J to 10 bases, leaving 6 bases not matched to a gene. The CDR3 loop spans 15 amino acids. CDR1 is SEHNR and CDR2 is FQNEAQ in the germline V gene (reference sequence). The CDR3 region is CASSLALELAGEQFF. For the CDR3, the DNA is TGTGCCAGCAGCTTAGCATTGGAACTAGCGGGAGAGCAGTTCTTC. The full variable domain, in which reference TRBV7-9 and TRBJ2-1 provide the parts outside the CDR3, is DTGVSQNPRHKITKRGQNVTFRCDPISEHNRLYWYRQTLGQGPEFLTYFQNEAQLEKSRLLSDRFSAERPKGSFSTLEIQRTEQGDSAMYLCASSLALELAGEQFFGPGTRLTVL.